This T cell receptor (beta chain) derives from a study of blood T cell repertoires in COVID-19. Study details: Samples of COVID-19 (acute and convalescent) were obtained from the United States, Italy and Spain. PBMCs, B-cell-depleted T cells, or T cells were the source of the cDNA or gDNA that made up the material.

The CDR3 contains 10 residues. Germline CDR1 and CDR2: WNHNN and SYGVQD (reference sequence). V lost 5 bases and J 7 bases, leaving 5 bases between the germline ends. Original data processing: Reference gene primer amplification in the assay estimated nucleated cell counts. Sequencing used immunoSEQ multiplex PCR; TCRdb keeps in-frame clones, though not all of them. That table is the source of V, J and clone size, and D and trimming were worked out from the DNA. The table has 30,000 to 40,000 clones, 91% seen once. This sequence joins TRBV10-1 and TRBJ1-2, with unresolved D. This TCR was recovered from a middle-aged man with active COVID-19. Sample: peripheral blood. The CDR3 reads CASSQVGYTF. CDR3 nucleotides: TGCGCCAGCAGTCAGGTTGGCTACACCTTC.